The text below deals with one T cell receptor (beta chain). The antigen remains unidentified. The sample is drawn from a study of beta chain features in type 1 diabetes. Overall study results and limits: TCRB CDR3 length was moderately but significantly reduced in all four CD4+ subsets of Type 1 diabetes patients.

J was trimmed by 2 bases and V by 7 bases; bases with no gene match: 2. This CDR3 spans 15 amino acids. The germline gives CDR1 MNHEY, CDR2 SVGAGI. The sequenced template was cDNA made from the entire isolated RNA. Profiled with immunoSEQ multiplex PCR; TCRdb holds only in-frame clones, not every one. The table lists approximately 40,000 clones, 50% of them singletons, with 0.25% in the top ten. V is TRBV6-5 and J is TRBJ2-1; 13 nucleotides align to TRBD2. The TCR sequence derives from a woman in her twenties or thirties in good health. Material: stem cell memory CD4+ T cells from blood. This chain's CDR3 is CASKLAGGPYNEQFF. The DNA for the CDR3 is TGTGCCAGCAAACTAGCGGGAGGGCCCTACAATGAGCAGTTCTTC.